The TCR beta chain described here comes from a study of T cell clonotyping in hematopoietic cell transplantation. Study findings and constraints: At the given depth, recipient repertoires were over 95% de novo clonotypes. Pathologically expanded recipient clonotypes increased progressively from day 30 to day 180 as diversity fell. No sorting was done, leaving CD4 and CD8 contributions mixed.

Regarding this clone: Antigen specificity is unknown.

Sequenced by immunoSEQ multiplex PCR; TCRdb stores in-frame clones only, minus some. The sample lists around 12,000 clones; around 90% were seen once. CDR3 length: 15 amino acids. CDR1 and CDR2 (germline): SGHRS, YFSETQ. Deletions cut 1 base from V and 4 bases from J, with 13 bases between. The specimen sequenced was peripheral blood mononuclear cells. The receptor's source is a woman between 50 and 59 years old in good health. Some clones in this sample may be carry-over from other donors' samples. The genes are TRBV5-1 and TRBJ2-3, with a weak D call TRBD2 (5 bases). The CDR3 protein is CASSLHGLAADTQYF. CDR3 in DNA: TGCGCCAGCAGCTTGCACGGGCTAGCTGCAGATACGCAGTATTTT. Full variable domain (rest looked up from reference TRBV5-1 and TRBJ2-3): KAGVTQTPRYLIKTRGQQVTLSCSPISGHRSVSWYQQTPGQGLQFLFEYFSETQRNKGNFPGRFSGRQFSNSRSEMNVSTLELGDSALYLCASSLHGLAADTQYFGPGTRLTVL.